A single sample is the source of the 13 T cell receptor beta chains below, sequenced in a study of T cell responses to AZD1222 COVID-19 vaccine. The protocol was immunoSEQ multiplex PCR, while the TCRdb copy is restricted to in-frame clones and leaves out a portion. The data show about 82,000 clones, around nine tenths seen once. This sample comprised peripheral blood, obtained on day 0 of AZD1222 vaccination. These TCRs come from an adult in good health.

This clone turned up a few times. This chain connects TRBV12-3 or TRBV12-4 to TRBJ1-5, with D possibly TRBD1 on 5 matching bases. The CDR3 is 13 residues long. V was shortened by 3 bases and J by 7 bases, with 10 bases between the two germline ends. This CDR3 is CASSLVGDQPQHF. The CDR3 nucleotides are TGTGCCAGCAGTTTGGTGGGGGACCAGCCCCAGCATTTT.

The gene calls are TRBV10-1 and TRBJ1-5; tentative D call: TRBD1 (5 bases). Germline CDR1 and CDR2: WNHNN and SYGVQD (reference sequence). Deletions cut 8 bases from V and 0 bases from J, with 14 bases between. CDR3 length: 15 amino acids. The CDR3 region has the DNA TGCGCCAGCCCAAGGAGGGGTTATAGCAATCAGCCCCAGCATTTT. Translation: CASPRRGYSNQPQHF.

In this sample, this clone turned up once. The chain couples TRBV14 to TRBJ1-6; D not certain. In germline, CDR1 is SGHDN, CDR2 FVKESK. The CDR3 runs 15 residues. Trimming removed 0 bases from V and 7 bases from J, with 10 bases in between. The CDR3 coding sequence is TGTGCCAGCAGCCAAGATACAACGGTCAATTCACCCCTCCACTTT. Translation gives CASSQDTTVNSPLHF.

The chain recombines TRBV19 with TRBJ1-2; D uncertain. The germline V gene encodes CDR1 LNHDA and CDR2 SQIVND (reference sequence). The CDR3 runs to 12 residues. V lost 3 bases to trimming and J lost 4 bases, with 6 bases between them. The CDR3 protein is CASSMSFYGYTF. The DNA for the CDR3 is TGTGCCAGTAGTATGTCCTTCTATGGCTACACCTTC.

This chain connects TRBV28 to TRBJ1-5; D is uncertain. CDR3 size: 15 residues. In germline, CDR1 is MDHEN, CDR2 SYDVKM. V lost 1 base, J lost 6 bases, and 13 bases lay in between. CDR3 sequence: CASSLLSDGLQPQHF. Written as DNA, the CDR3 is TGTGCCAGCAGTTTATTGTCGGACGGGCTTCAGCCCCAGCATTTT.

This chain links TRBV28 with TRBJ1-1; 7 nucleotides match TRBD1. Germline loops: CDR1 MDHEN, CDR2 SYDVKM. The V and J ends lost 6 bases and 7 bases, in that order; junction bases with no gene match: 2. The CDR3 runs 11 residues. In nucleotides, the CDR3 is TGTGCCAGCAGAACAGGGGTTGAAGCTTTCTTT. Translating gives CASRTGVEAFF.

V usage is TRBV19 and J usage is TRBJ2-2, with D perhaps assigned TRBD1 or TRBD2 (5 bases each). The CDR3 extends over 16 amino acids. The germline CDR1 and CDR2 sequences are LNHDA and SQIVND (reference sequence). The V and J ends lost 1 base and 2 bases respectively, with 11 bases between them. The CDR3 nucleotides read TGTGCCAGTAGTATAGGGCTCGGGGCTAACACCGGGGAGCTGTTTTTT. This translates into CASSIGLGANTGELFF.

J is TRBJ1-3 and V is TRBV6-5, with D uncertain. The germline gives CDR1 MNHEY, CDR2 SVGAGI. The V end was cut by 11 bases, the J end by 4 bases, with 15 bases between. The CDR3 has 13 amino acids. This chain's CDR3 is CAAKPGYGNTIYF. CDR3 DNA: TGTGCCGCAAAGCCGGGGTACGGAAACACCATATATTTT.

This clone was seen more than once but under ten times. The chain uses TRBV2 and TRBJ2-3; 8 nucleotides match TRBD1. Trimming removed 6 bases from V and 1 base from J; junction bases left unmatched: 6. Germline-derived CDR1 and CDR2 are SNHLY and FYNNEI. This CDR3 is 15 amino acids long. The CDR3 protein is CASSLDRGRTDTQYF. The CDR3 DNA sequence: TGTGCCAGCAGCCTCGACAGGGGACGCACAGATACGCAGTATTTT.

For this clone: Other DNA sequences of this sample code for an identical CDR3. The chain couples TRBV24-1 to TRBJ2-3, with TRBD1 identical over 8 bases. Trimming removed 1 base from V and 0 bases from J; junction bases left unmatched: 2. The germline CDR1 and CDR2 sequences are KGHDR and SFDVKD. The CDR3 loop spans 16 amino acids. The CDR3 DNA sequence: TGTGCCACCAGTGATTTAGGGACAGGAAGCACAGATACGCAGTATTTT. This translates into CATSDLGTGSTDTQYF.

This clone has only a few counts. This chain joins TRBV24-1 and TRBJ2-7, with a weak D call TRBD2 (6 bases). Germline V gene data show CDR1 as KGHDR and CDR2 as SFDVKD. The ends were cut back, 3 bases at V and 7 bases at J, with 12 bases in the middle. CDR3 length equals 13 residues. The DNA for the CDR3 is TGTGCCACCAGTGATCGGAGGGTGAGTGAGCAGTACTTC. Encoded protein: CATSDRRVSEQYF.

This chain links TRBV5-1 with TRBJ2-1; no definite D call. V dropped 0 bases and J dropped 8 bases, with 9 bases sitting between them. The CDR3 is made up of 13 amino acids. From germline, CDR1 is SGHRS and CDR2 YFSETQ. CDR3 in amino acids: CASSLDRVYEQFF. CDR3 DNA sequence: TGCGCCAGCAGCTTGGACCGGGTTTATGAGCAGTTCTTC.

This sequence joins TRBV28 and TRBJ2-7; TRBD1 agrees at 9 bases. Trimming cost V 3 bases and J 6 bases; bases outside gene matches: 6. Germline V gives CDR1 MDHEN, CDR2 SYDVKM. The CDR3 runs 14 residues. CDR3 DNA sequence: TGTGCCAGCAGTTTGGAGGGACAGGGAGGCGAGCAGTACTTC. Residues: CASSLEGQGGEQYF.